The 7 T cell receptor beta chains below come from one sample, sequenced in a study of blood T cell repertoires in COVID-19. Clones were sequenced by immunoSEQ multiplex PCR, and TCRdb holds only the in-frame ones, with some missing. The sample holds 200,000 to 250,000 clones, 80% to 85% seen once. The sample consisted of peripheral blood. Source of these receptors: a woman at least 80 years old with COVID-19, enrolled during active disease.

The chain employs TRBV2 and TRBJ2-3; maybe TRBD1 (5 bases). Germline V CDR1 and CDR2: SNHLY, FYNNEI. The CDR3 sequence is 16 residues long. Trimming removed 4 bases at V and 0 bases at J, with 14 bases between. CDR3 sequence reads: CASSVGIRVSTDTQYF. The CDR3 bases are TGTGCCAGCAGTGTGGGAATCAGGGTCAGCACAGATACGCAGTATTTT.

The J gene is TRBJ2-1, the V gene TRBV6-5; 7 nucleotides line up with TRBD2. The germline V gene encodes CDR1 MNHEY and CDR2 SVGAGI. The junction had 8 bases not matched to a gene; V was cut back by 6 bases and J by 9 bases. The CDR3 contains 13 residues. The CDR3 loop reads CASRHPGLPEQFF. The CDR3 DNA follows: TGTGCCAGCAGGCATCCGGGACTACCTGAGCAGTTCTTC.

Notes on this clone: The junction does not match germline at one end; this may be a read error. The chain carries TRBV7-7 and TRBJ2-5, with D unclear. This CDR3 has 13 amino acids. CDR1 and CDR2 (germline): SSHAT, FNYEAQ (reference sequence). The DNA for the CDR3 is TGTGCTAGCAGCTTAGACGGTCAAGAGACCCAGTACTTC. Its protein product is CASSLDGQETQYF.

The rearrangement uses TRBV5-1 and TRBJ2-1; 9 bases are shared with TRBD1. Germline V gene lookup returns CDR1 SGHRS and CDR2 YFSETQ. Trimming took 5 bases from V and 6 from J; bases not matched to a gene: 6. CDR3 size: 14 residues. CDR3 DNA sequence: TGCGCCAGCAGACGACAGGGGGAGGCCAATGAGCAGTTCTTC. It translates to CASRRQGEANEQFF.

The chain couples TRBV7-2 to TRBJ1-5, with D perhaps TRBD1 (5 bases). The CDR3 contains 15 residues. With 1 base removed from V and 5 bases from J, the gap between germline ends came to 12 bases. Germline assignment: CDR1 SGHTA and CDR2 FQGNSA. CDR3 in DNA: TGTGCCAGCAGCTTAGGCGGCAGGGTCGATCAGCCCCAGCATTTT. This sequence encodes CASSLGGRVDQPQHF.

This clone turned up a few times. J is TRBJ1-2 and V is TRBV10-3; D unclear. There are 13 residues in the CDR3. Trimming pared 2 bases from V and 3 bases from J, leaving 7 bases between. The germline V gene has CDR1 ENHRY and CDR2 SYGVKD. CDR3 residues: CAISETADYGYTF. CDR3 nucleotides: TGTGCCATCAGTGAGACGGCGGACTATGGCTACACCTTC.

The sample holds one count of this clone. The V call is TRBV28, the J call TRBJ2-2; 7 nucleotides align to TRBD2. This CDR3 is built from 17 residues. In germline, CDR1 is MDHEN, CDR2 SYDVKM. The V segment lost 8 bases and the J segment 0 bases; nucleotides outside the gene matches: 12. The chain's CDR3 is CASASWEAGTNTGELFF. For the CDR3, the DNA is TGTGCCAGCGCCTCCTGGGAAGCGGGGACGAACACCGGGGAGCTGTTTTTT.